This T cell receptor beta chain was sequenced in a study of T cell responses to AZD1222 COVID-19 vaccine (dated by TCRdb to the early 2020s). As for the study more broadly: AZD1222 recipients whose second dose came at about 4 weeks and those whose second dose came at about 12 weeks were combined into one group, since spike-specific TCR depth and breadth did not differ between the two schedules. A total of approximately 250 trial participants underwent TCR sequencing, of whom about 210 had received two doses of AZD1222 and roughly 26 had received two doses of the MenACWY control vaccine. Enrollment into the trials was organized by age into subgroups of 18-55, 56-69 and 70-plus years, and those subgroups contained approximately 160, 26 and 62 TCR-sequenced participants, respectively.

What the study reported, not specific to this receptor: The vaccine-associated CD4 TCRs covered the entire spike protein, and the dominant responses fell in regions 160-218 and 743-854. Because no day 14 peak-response samples were available, repertoires were characterized only after the peak T cell response. Conclusions about previously exposed vaccinees are limited because only six or seven AZD1222 recipients were SARS-CoV-2 seropositive at baseline. A significant rise in spike-specific TCR breadth and depth was observed after two AZD1222 doses relative to day 0 and relative to MenACWY recipients. In the small 56-69-year group, the increase in depth fell short of significance, most likely because of low power. Participants were mostly white British and included more females than males, and it was suggested by the authors that clonal diversity may have been underestimated. Reportedly, close to half of the unique spike-specific TCRs recognized epitopes lying outside the regions that are mutated in the B.1.351 and B.1.1.7 variants.

Sequences SGDLS (CDR1) and YYNGEE (CDR2) are obtained from the germline V gene. Trimming takes 0 bases from V and 0 bases from J, and the germline ends sit 9 bases apart. The CDR3 contains 16 residues, cysteine and phenylalanine counted. Only the CDR3 portion is preserved as DNA: 48 bases, with reading frame beginning at the first base. The CDR3 regions of human TCRbeta chains were analyzed by immunosequencing. The original methods were these. Repertoire TCRs were matched against a reference library of SARS-CoV-2-specific TCRs generated with the MIRA antigen-specificity platform. Breadth meant the fraction of unique TCRs that were SARS-CoV-2-associated, whereas depth meant the fraction of total T cells that were SARS-CoV-2-associated. Using the MIRA data, every spike-specific TCR was mapped to the spike region that the TCR reacted to and assigned to either a CD4 or a CD8 class. Log10-transformed breadth and depth values were compared by one-way ANOVA with Sidak's multiple comparisons tests. In TCRdb, the immuneACCESS table is reduced to in-frame sequences with V and J assigned. These tables do not hold every clone; where another copy was compared, an unresolved V gene accounts for under half, and the others remain unexplained. From that table come the V and J calls and clone size; the DNA was used to work out D and trimming. This sample comprises 110,000 to 150,000 clones, around 89% of them detected only once. The ten largest clones add up to 2.9% of the sample.

Taken with the paper, the label for time point translates to: baseline before first vaccination. The vaccinee samples were drawn from two UK trials, COV001 and COV002, one of which was a single-blind randomized controlled phase 2/3 trial testing AZD1222 (ChAdOx1 nCoV-19) in healthy adults. For TCRbeta chain sequencing, PBMC samples from trial participants were taken at day 0 and at day 28 after the second dose. Regarding this clone: No cognate antigen has been identified for it. Qualities for individual bases were not recorded, and no much larger clone is one base off.

The starting material was peripheral blood, obtained on day 0 of AZD1222 vaccination. The V and J segments used are TRBV9 and TRBJ1-4; the D gene identity is not certain. The receptor comes from an adult in good health. The bases are TGTGCCAGCAGCGTAGGCCAGGCCACAACTAATGAAAAACTGTTTTTT. This codes for CASSVGQATTNEKLFF.